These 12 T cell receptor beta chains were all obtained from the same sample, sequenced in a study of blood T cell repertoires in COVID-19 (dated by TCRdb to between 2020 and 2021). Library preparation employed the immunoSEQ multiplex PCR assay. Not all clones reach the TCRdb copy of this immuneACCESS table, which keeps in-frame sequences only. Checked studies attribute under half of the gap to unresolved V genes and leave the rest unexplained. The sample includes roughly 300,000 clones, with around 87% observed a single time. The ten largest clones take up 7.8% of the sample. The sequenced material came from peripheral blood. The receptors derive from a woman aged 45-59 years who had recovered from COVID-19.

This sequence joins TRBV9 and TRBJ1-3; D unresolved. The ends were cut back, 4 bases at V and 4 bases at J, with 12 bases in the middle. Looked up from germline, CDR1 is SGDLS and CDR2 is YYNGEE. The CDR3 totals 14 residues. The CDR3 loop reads CASSPAPSGNTIYF. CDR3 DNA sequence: TGTGCCAGCAGCCCCGCTCCGAGCGGAAACACCATATATTTT.

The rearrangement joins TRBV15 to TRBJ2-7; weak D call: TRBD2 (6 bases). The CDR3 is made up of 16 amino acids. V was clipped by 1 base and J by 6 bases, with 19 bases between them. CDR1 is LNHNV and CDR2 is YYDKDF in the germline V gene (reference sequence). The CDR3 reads CATSRGAGGIYAEQYF. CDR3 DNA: TGTGCCACCAGCAGAGGGGCAGGCGGGATCTACGCCGAGCAGTACTTC.

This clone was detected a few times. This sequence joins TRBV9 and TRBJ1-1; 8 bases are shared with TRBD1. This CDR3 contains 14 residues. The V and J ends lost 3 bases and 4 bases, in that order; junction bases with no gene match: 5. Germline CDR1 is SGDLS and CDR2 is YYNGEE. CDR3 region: CASSAGTGLTEAFF. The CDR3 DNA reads TGTGCCAGCAGCGCTGGGACAGGCCTCACTGAAGCTTTCTTT. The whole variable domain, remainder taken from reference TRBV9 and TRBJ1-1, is DSGVTQTPKHLITATGQRVTLRCSPRSGDLSVYWYQQSLDQGLQFLIQYYNGEERAKGNILERFSAQQFPDLHSELNLSSLELGDSALYFCASSAGTGLTEAFFGQGTRLTVV.

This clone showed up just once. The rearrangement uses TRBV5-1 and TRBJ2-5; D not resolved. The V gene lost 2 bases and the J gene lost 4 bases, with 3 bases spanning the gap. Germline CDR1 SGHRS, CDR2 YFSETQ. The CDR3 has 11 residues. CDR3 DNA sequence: TGCGCCAGCAGCTTCGGAGAGACCCAGTACTTC. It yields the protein CASSFGETQYF.

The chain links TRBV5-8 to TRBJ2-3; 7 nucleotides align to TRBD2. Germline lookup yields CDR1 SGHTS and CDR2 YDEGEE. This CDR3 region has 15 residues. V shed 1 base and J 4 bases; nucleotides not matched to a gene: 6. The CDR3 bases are TGTGCCAGCAGCTTGCAGAGCGGGGTGGCAGATACGCAGTATTTT. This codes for CASSLQSGVADTQYF.

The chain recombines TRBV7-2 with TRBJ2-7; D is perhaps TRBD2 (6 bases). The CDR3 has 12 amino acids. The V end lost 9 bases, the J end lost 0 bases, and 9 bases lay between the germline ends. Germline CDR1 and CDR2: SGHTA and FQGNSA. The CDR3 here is CASSGSSYEQYF. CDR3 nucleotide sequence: TGTGCCAGTAGCGGCAGCTCCTACGAGCAGTACTTC.

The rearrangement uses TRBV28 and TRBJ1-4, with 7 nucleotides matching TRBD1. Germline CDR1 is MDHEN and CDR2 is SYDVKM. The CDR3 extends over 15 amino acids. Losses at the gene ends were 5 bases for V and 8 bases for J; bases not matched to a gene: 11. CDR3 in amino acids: CASSPWKGAGEKLFF. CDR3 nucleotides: TGTGCCAGCAGTCCGTGGAAGGGGGCCGGCGAAAAACTGTTTTTT.

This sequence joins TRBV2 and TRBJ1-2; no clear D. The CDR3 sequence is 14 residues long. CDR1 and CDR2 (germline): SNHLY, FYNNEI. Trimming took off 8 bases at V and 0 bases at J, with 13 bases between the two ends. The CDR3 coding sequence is TGTGCCAGCGAGGGCCGCCACTCTAACTATGGCTACACCTTC. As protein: CASEGRHSNYGYTF.

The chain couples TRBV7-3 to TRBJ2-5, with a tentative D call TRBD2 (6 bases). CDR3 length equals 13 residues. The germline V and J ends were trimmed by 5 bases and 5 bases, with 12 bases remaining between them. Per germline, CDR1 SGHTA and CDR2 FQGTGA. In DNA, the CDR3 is TGTGCCAGCAGCCAAACTAGCATGGAGACCCAGTACTTC. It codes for CASSQTSMETQYF.

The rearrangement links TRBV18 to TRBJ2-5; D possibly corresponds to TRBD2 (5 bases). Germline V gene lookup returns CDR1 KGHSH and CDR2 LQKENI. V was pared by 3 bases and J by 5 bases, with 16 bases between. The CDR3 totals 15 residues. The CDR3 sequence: CASSPGVGVGETQYF. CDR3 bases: TGTGCCAGCTCACCGGGCGTCGGGGTAGGCGAGACCCAGTACTTC.

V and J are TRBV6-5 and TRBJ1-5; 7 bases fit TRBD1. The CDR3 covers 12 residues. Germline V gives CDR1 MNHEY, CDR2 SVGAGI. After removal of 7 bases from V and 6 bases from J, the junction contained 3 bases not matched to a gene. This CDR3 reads CASKGAGQPQHF. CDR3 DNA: TGTGCCAGCAAGGGGGCAGGTCAGCCCCAGCATTTT.

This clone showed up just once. Here the CDR3 DNA reads TGTGCCAGTAGTATTTCGGGGTACAAAGCCTACGAGCAGTACTTC. It encodes CASSISGYKAYEQYF. The V and J genes are TRBV19 and TRBJ2-7; perhaps TRBD2 as D (5 bases). V lost 3 bases and J 2 bases, leaving 14 bases between the germline ends. The CDR3 covers 15 residues. CDR1 LNHDA and CDR2 SQIVND come from the germline V gene (reference sequence).